Each of the 9 T cell receptor beta chains below was sequenced from the same sample in a study of T cell clonotyping in hematopoietic cell transplantation. Using immunoSEQ multiplex PCR, the repertoire was profiled, and TCRdb retains in-frame clones only, with some absent. The sample lists about 70,000 clones, 90% to 95% seen once, with roughly 1.7% in the top ten. What was sequenced was peripheral blood mononuclear cells. The origin of the receptors is a man aged 45-60 years in good health. Some clones in this sample may be carry-over from other donors' samples.

The V and J genes are TRBV6-5 and TRBJ1-6, with TRBD1 as a possible D gene (6 bases). Trimming removed 5 bases from V and 9 bases from J, with 17 bases in between. CDR3 length equals 15 residues. Germline-derived CDR1 and CDR2 are MNHEY and SVGAGI. The DNA for the CDR3 is TGTGCCAGCAGTGTTAACAGGGAATGGAGTTCACCCCTCCACTTT. As protein: CASSVNREWSSPLHF.

This chain uses TRBV6-5 with TRBJ1-4; D is perhaps TRBD1 (6 bases). V was clipped by 7 bases and J by 4 bases, with 16 bases between them. The V gene's germline CDR1 is MNHEY and CDR2 SVGAGI. This CDR3 region has 15 residues. Written as DNA, the CDR3 is TGTGCCAGCAAACAACAGGGTTGGCATAATGAAAAACTGTTTTTT. Translation gives CASKQQGWHNEKLFF.

The chain has TRBV9 and TRBJ2-1; D remains unclear. The V gene lost 4 bases and the J gene lost 9 bases, with 8 bases spanning the gap. The CDR3 extends over 11 amino acids. Germline V CDR1 and CDR2: SGDLS, YYNGEE. CDR3 nucleotides: TGTGCCAGCAGCTTAGACGGTGAGCAGTTCTTC. Translating it yields CASSLDGEQFF.

V usage is TRBV9 and J usage is TRBJ1-1; D possibly corresponds to TRBD1 (6 bases). CDR1 and CDR2 from the germline V gene are SGDLS and YYNGEE. The germline V and J ends were trimmed by 3 bases and 0 bases, with 12 bases remaining between them. The CDR3 totals 15 residues. In DNA form, the CDR3 reads TGTGCCAGCAGCGCGACAGGACTTATGAACACTGAAGCTTTCTTT. As protein: CASSATGLMNTEAFF.

The V and J genes are TRBV7-9 and TRBJ1-1; the D is unclear. This CDR3 region has 15 residues. Trimming pared 5 bases from V and 5 bases from J, leaving 18 bases between. Germline-derived CDR1 and CDR2 are SEHNR and FQNEAQ (reference sequence). The CDR3 sequence: CASSPRTRRQTEAFF. The CDR3 DNA reads TGTGCCAGCAGCCCTAGGACGAGGCGTCAAACTGAAGCTTTCTTT.

V gene TRBV11-3 combines with J gene TRBJ2-3; TRBD1 matches 9 bases. CDR3 length: 15 residues. J was trimmed by 0 bases and V by 4 bases; bases with no gene match: 2. Germline V lookup: CDR1 SGHNT, CDR2 YENEEA. As DNA, the CDR3 is TGTGCCAGCAGCTCACAGGGGGCAAGCACAGATACGCAGTATTTT. Amino acid sequence: CASSSQGASTDTQYF.

The sample holds one count of this clone. CDR3: CASSSGLASDEQFF. The CDR3 bases are TGTGCCAGCAGTTCGGGACTAGCTTCCGATGAGCAGTTCTTC. This chain joins TRBV27 and TRBJ2-1; TRBD2 matches 9 bases. The CDR3 length is 14 residues. Germline V CDR1 and CDR2: MNHEY, SMNVEV (reference sequence). Unmatched junction bases numbered 6, after V lost 4 bases and J lost 8 bases.

V is TRBV7-9 and J is TRBJ2-1; D unclear. Germline loops: CDR1 SEHNR, CDR2 FQNEAQ (reference sequence). Trimming took off 4 bases at V and 5 bases at J, with 15 bases between the two ends. The CDR3 sequence is 15 residues long. The DNA for the CDR3 is TGTGCCAGCAGCTCCATCCGGACCACAAACAATGAGCAGTTCTTC. This translates into CASSSIRTTNNEQFF.

This chain uses TRBV5-8 with TRBJ1-5; no clear D gene. The germline V and J ends were trimmed by 1 base and 4 bases, with 6 bases remaining between them. The CDR3 is 13 amino acids. Germline-derived CDR1 and CDR2 are SGHTS and YDEGEE. The CDR3 nucleotides are TGTGCCAGCAGCTTGTACGGTAATCAGCCCCAGCATTTT. Its protein product is CASSLYGNQPQHF.